The entry that follows covers one TCR beta chain sequence. Its specificity is unknown. The PCR contained 60 Vbeta and 13 Jbeta primers. Method: immunoSEQ multiplex PCR; TCRdb's copy keeps in-frame clones and lacks some. This table has over 110,000 clones, approximately 80% appearing once. This sample is part of a study of cytomegalovirus exposure and HLA in healthy donors. There are 15 residues in the CDR3. After removal of 6 bases from V and 1 base from J, the junction contained 4 bases not matched to a gene. In germline, CDR1 is MNHEY, CDR2 SMNVEV (reference sequence). Study conclusions and caveats: A link between a missense DCLRE1C variant and TCR beta V- and J-gene trimming emerged from a later analysis.

The specimen sequenced was PBMCs. V is TRBV27 and J is TRBJ2-5, with 11 bases identical to TRBD2. This receptor was identified in a male donor in good health and CMV-seronegative. This CDR3 reads CASSRSGRAQETQYF. CDR3 DNA: TGTGCCAGCAGCCGTAGCGGGAGGGCCCAAGAGACCCAGTACTTC.